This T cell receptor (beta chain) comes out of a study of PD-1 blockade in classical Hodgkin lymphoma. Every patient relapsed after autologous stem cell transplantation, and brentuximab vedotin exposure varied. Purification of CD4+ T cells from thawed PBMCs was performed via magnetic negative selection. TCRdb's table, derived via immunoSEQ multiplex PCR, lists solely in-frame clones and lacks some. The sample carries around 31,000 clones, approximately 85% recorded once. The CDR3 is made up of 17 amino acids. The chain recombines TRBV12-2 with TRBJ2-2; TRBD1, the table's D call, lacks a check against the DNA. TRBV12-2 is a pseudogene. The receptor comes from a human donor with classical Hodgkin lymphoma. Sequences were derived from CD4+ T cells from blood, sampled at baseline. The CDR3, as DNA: TGTGCAAGTCGCCCGAGGGCAGGGGGCCCCAACACCGGGGAGCTGTTTTTT. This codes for CASRPRAGGPNTGELFF.